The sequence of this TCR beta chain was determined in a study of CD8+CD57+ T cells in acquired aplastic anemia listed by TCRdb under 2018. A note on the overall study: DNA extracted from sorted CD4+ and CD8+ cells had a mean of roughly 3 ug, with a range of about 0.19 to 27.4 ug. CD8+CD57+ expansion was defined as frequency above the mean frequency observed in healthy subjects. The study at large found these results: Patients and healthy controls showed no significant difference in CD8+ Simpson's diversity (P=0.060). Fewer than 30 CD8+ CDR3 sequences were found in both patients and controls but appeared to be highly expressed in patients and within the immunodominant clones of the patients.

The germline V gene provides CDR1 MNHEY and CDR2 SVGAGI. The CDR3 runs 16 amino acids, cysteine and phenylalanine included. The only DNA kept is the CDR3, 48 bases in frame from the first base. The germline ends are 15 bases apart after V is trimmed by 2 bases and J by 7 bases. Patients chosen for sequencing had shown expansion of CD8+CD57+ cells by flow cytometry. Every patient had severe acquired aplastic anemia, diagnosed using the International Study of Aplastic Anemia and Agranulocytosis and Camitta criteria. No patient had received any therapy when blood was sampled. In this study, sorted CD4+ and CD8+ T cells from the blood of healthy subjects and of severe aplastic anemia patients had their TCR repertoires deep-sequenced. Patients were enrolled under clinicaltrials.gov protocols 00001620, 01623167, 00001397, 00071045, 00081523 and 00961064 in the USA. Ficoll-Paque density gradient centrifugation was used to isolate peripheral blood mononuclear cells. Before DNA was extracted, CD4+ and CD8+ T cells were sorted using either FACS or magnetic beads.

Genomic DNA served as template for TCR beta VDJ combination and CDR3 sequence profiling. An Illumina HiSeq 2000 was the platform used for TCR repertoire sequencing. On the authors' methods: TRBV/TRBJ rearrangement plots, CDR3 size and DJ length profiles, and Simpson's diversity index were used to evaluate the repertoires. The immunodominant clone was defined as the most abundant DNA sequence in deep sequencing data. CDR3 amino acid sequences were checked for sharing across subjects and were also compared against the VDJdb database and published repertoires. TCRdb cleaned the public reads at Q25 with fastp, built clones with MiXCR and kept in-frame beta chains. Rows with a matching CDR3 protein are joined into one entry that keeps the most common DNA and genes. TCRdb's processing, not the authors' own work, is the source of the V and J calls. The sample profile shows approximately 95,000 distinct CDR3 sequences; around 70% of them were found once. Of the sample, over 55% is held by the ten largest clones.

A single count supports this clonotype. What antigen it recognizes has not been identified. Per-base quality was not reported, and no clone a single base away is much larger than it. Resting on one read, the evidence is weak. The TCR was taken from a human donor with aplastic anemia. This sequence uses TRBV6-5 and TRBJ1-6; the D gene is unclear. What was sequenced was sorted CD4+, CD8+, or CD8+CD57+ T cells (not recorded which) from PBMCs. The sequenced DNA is TGTGCCAGCAGTTACCGTACGCCCGCCGGGAATTCACCCCTCCACTTT. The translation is CASSYRTPAGNSPLHF.